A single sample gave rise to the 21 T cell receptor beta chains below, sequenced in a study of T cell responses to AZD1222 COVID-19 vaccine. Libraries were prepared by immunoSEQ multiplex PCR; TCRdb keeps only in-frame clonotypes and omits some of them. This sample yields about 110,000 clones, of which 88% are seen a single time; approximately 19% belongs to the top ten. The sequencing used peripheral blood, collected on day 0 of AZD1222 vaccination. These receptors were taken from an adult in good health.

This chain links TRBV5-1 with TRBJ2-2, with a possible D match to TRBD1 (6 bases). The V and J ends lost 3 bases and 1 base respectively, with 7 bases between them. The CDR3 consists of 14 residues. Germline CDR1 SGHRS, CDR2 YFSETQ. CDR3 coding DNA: TGCGCCAGCAGCTCGGGACAGAACACCGGGGAGCTGTTTTTT. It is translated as CASSSGQNTGELFF.

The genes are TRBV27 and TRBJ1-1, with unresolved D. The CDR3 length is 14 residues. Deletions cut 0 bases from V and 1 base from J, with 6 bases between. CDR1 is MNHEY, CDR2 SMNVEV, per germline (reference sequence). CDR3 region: CASSLSWGNTEAFF. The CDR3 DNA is TGTGCCAGCAGTTTATCTTGGGGGAACACTGAAGCTTTCTTT.

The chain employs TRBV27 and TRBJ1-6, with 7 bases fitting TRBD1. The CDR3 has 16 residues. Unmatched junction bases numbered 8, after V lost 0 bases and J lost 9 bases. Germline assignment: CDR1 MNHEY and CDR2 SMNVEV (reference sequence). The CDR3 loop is CASSLSMTGRTSPLHF. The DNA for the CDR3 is TGTGCCAGCAGTTTATCGATGACAGGGAGGACTTCACCCCTCCACTTT.

The CDR3 nucleotides are TGCAGCGTCCGGACAGGGGGTGGCACTGAAGCTTTCTTT. Amino acid sequence: CSVRTGGGTEAFF. The chain employs TRBV29-1 and TRBJ1-1; TRBD1 agrees at 10 bases. The CDR3 has 13 amino acids. Germline values: CDR1 SQVTM, CDR2 ANQGSEA. The V segment lost 6 bases and the J segment 4 bases; nucleotides outside the gene matches: 5.

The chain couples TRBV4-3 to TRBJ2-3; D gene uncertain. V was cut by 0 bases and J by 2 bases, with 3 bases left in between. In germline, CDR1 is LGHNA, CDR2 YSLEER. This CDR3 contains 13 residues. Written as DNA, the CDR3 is TGCGCCAGCAGCCAAGACTACACAGATACGCAGTATTTT. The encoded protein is CASSQDYTDTQYF.

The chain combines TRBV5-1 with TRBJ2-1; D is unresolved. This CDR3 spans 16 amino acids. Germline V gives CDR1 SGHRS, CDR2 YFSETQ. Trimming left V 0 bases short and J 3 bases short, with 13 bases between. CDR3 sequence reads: CASSLGGYPGYNEQFF. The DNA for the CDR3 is TGCGCCAGCAGCTTGGGCGGATACCCCGGCTACAATGAGCAGTTCTTC.

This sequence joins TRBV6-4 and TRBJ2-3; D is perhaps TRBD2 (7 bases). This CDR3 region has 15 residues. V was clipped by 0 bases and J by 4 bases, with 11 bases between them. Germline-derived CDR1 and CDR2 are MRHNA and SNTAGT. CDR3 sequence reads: CASSDSWGGPDTQYF. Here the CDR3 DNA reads TGTGCCAGCAGTGACTCCTGGGGGGGGCCAGATACGCAGTATTTT.

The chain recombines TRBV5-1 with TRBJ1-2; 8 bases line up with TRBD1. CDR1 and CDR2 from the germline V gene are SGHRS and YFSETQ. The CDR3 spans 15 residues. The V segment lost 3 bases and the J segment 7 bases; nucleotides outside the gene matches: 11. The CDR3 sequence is CASSWSAGGLGGYTF. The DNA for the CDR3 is TGCGCCAGCAGCTGGAGTGCAGGGGGCCTGGGTGGCTACACCTTC.

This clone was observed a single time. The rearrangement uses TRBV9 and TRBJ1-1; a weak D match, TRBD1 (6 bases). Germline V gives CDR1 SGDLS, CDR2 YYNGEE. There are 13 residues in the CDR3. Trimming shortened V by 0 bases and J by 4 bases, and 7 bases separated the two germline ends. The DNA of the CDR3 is TGTGCCAGCAGCGTAGAGGGGGGCACTGAAGCTTTCTTT. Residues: CASSVEGGTEAFF.

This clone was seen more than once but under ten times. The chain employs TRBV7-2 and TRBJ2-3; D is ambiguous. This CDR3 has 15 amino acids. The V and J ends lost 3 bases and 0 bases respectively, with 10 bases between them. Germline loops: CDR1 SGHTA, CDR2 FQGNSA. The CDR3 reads CASSLISFSTDTQYF. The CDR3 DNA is TGTGCCAGCAGCTTGATTAGCTTTAGCACAGATACGCAGTATTTT.

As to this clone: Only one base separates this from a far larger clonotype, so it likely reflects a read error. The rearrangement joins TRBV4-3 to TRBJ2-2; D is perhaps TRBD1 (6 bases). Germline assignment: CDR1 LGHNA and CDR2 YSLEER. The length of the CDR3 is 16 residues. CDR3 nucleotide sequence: TGCGCCCGCAGTCCCCTCATGGACAGCTTCACCGGGGAGCTGTTTTTT. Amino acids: CARSPLMDSFTGELFF.

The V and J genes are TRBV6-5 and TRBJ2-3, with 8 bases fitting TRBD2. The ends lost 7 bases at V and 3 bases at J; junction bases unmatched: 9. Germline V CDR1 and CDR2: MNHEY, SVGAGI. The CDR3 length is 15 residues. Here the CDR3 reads CASTEGAGETDTQYF. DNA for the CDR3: TGTGCCAGCACCGAGGGAGCGGGAGAGACAGATACGCAGTATTTT.

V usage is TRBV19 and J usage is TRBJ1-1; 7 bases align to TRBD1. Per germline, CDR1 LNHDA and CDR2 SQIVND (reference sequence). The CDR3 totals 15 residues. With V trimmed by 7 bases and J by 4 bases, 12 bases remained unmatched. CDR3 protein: CASTLGGGESTEAFF. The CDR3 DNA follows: TGTGCCAGTACCCTGGGAGGGGGCGAGAGCACTGAAGCTTTCTTT.

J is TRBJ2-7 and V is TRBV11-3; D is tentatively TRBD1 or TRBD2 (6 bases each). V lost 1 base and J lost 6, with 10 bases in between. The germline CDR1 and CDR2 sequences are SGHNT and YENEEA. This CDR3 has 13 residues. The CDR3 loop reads CASSLGSGAEQYF. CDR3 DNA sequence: TGTGCCAGCAGCTTAGGGTCGGGGGCCGAGCAGTACTTC. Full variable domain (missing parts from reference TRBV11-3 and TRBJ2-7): EAGVVQSPRYKIIEKKQPVAFWCNPISGHNTLYWYLQNLGQGPELLIRYENEEAVDDSQLPKDRFSAERLKGVDSTLKIQPAELGDSAVYLCASSLGSGAEQYFGPGTRLTVT.

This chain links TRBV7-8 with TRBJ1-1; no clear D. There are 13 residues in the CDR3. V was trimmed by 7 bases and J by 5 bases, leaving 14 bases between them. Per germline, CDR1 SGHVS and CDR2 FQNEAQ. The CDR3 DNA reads TGTGCCAGCACTCTTAGGGCGGGGACTGAAGCTTTCTTT. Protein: CASTLRAGTEAFF. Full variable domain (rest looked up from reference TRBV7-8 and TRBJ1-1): GAGVSQSPRYKVAKRGQDVALRCDPISGHVSLFWYQQALGQGPEFLTYFQNEAQLDKSGLPSDRFFAERPEGSVSTLKIQRTQQEDSAVYLCASTLRAGTEAFFGQGTRLTVV.

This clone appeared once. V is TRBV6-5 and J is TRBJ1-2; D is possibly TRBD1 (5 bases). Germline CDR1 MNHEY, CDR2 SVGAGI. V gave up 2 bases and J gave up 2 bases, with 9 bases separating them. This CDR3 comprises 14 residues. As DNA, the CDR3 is TGTGCCAGCAGTTACGTAGGGGCCAACTATGGCTACACCTTC. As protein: CASSYVGANYGYTF.

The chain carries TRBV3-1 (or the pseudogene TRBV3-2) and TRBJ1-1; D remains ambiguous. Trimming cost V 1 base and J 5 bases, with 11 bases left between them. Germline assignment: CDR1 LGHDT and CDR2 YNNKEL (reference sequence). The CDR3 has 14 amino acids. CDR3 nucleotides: TGTGCCAGCAGCCAAGGGATAGCTAGGACTGAAGCTTTCTTT. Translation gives CASSQGIARTEAFF.

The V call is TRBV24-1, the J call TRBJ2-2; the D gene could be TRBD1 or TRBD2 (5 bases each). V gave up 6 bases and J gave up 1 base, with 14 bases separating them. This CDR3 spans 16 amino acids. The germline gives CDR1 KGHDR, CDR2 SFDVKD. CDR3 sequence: CATSYQRTRNTGELFF. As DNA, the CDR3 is TGTGCCACCAGTTACCAGCGGACACGGAACACCGGGGAGCTGTTTTTT.

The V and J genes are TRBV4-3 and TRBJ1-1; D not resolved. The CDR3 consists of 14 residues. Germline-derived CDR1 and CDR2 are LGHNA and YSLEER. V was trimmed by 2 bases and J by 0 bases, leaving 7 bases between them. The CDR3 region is CASSQRFMNTEAFF. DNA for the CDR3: TGCGCCAGCAGCCAACGCTTCATGAACACTGAAGCTTTCTTT.

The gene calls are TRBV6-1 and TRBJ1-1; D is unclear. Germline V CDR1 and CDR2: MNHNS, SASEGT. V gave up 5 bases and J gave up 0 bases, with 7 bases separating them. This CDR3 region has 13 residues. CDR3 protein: CASSLKMNTEAFF. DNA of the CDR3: TGTGCCAGCAGTCTTAAGATGAACACTGAAGCTTTCTTT.

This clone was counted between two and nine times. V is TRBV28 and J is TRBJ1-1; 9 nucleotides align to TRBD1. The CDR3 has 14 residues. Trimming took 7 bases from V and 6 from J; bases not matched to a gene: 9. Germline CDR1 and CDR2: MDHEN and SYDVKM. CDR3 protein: CASTAGTGRAEAFF. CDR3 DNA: TGTGCCAGCACCGCGGGGACAGGGCGAGCTGAAGCTTTCTTT.